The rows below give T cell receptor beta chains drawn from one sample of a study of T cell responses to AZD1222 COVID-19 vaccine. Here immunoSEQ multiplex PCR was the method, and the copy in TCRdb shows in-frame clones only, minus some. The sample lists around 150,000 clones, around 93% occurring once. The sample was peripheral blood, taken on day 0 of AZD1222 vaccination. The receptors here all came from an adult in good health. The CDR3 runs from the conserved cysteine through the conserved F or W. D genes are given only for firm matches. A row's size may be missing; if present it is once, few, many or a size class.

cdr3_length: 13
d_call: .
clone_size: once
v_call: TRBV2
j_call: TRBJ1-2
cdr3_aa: CASSTQGSYGYTF
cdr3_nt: TGTGCCAGCAGCACGCAGGGGAGCTATGGCTACACCTTC

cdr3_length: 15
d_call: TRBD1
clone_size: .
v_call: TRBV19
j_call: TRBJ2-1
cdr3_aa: CASSMGQTGGNEQFF
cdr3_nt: TGTGCCAGTAGTATGGGGCAGACAGGGGGCAATGAGCAGTTCTTC

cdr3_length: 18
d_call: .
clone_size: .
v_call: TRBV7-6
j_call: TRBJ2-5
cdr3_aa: CASSPNRTGRRLGWTQYF
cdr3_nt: TGTGCCAGCAGCCCCAATCGAACGGGACGACGGCTGGGGTGGACCCAGTACTTC

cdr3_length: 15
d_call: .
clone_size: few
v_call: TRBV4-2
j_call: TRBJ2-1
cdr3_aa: CASSHDLDGYNEQFF
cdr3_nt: TGTGCCAGCAGCCACGATTTGGACGGGTACAATGAGCAGTTCTTC

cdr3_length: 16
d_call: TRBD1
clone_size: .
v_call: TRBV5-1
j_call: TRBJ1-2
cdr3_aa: CASSPGTGEFLYGYTF
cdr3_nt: TGCGCCAGCAGCCCCGGGACAGGGGAATTCCTCTATGGCTACACCTTC

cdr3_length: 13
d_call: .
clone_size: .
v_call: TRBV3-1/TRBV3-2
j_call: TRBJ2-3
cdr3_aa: CASSPDFPDTQYF
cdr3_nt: TGTGCCAGCAGCCCGGACTTTCCAGATACGCAGTATTTT

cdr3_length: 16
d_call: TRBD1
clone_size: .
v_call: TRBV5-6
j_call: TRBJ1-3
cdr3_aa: CASSSTGTGTGNTIYF
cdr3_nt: TGTGCCAGCAGCTCGACCGGGACAGGGACAGGAAACACCATATATTTT

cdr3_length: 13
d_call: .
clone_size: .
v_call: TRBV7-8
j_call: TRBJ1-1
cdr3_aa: CASRIDRNTEAFF
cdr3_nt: TGTGCCAGCAGGATTGACAGAAACACTGAAGCTTTCTTT

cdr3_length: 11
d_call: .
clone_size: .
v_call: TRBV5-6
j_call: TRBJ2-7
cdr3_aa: CASSGPRGQYF
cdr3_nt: TGTGCCAGCAGCGGACCAAGGGGGCAGTACTTC

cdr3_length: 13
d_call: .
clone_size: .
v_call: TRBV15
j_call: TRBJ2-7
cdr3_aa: CATSRVGDLEQYF
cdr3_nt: TGTGCCACCAGCAGAGTGGGAGATCTCGAGCAGTACTTC

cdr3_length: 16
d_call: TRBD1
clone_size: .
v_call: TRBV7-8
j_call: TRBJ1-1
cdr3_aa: CASTPFRTGGITEAFF
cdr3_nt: TGTGCCAGCACCCCCTTCAGGACAGGGGGCATCACTGAAGCTTTCTTT

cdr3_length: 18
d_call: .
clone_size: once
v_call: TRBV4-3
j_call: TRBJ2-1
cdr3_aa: CASSQDWSGTIGYNEQFF
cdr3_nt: TGCGCCAGCAGCCAAGATTGGTCGGGGACAATCGGGTACAATGAGCAGTTCTTC

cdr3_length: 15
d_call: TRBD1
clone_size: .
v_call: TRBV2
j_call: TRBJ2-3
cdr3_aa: CASSGPPGQGDTQYF
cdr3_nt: TGTGCCAGCAGTGGGCCACCGGGACAGGGCGATACGCAGTATTTT

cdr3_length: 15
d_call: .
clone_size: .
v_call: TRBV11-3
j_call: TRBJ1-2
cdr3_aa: CASSLGVGTLGGYTF
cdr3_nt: TGTGCCAGCAGCTTAGGTGTAGGTACCCTGGGGGGCTACACCTTC

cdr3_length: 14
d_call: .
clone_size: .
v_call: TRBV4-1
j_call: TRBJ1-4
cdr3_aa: CASSQEAPGPKLFF
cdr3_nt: TGCGCCAGCAGCCAAGAGGCTCCGGGACCCAAACTGTTTTTT

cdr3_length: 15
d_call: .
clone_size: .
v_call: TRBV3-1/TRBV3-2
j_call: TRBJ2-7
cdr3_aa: CASSQAPGHQYEQYF
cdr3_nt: TGTGCCAGCAGCCAAGCCCCGGGACACCAGTACGAGCAGTACTTC